This T cell receptor beta chain was identified in a study of early T cells in non-severe SARS-CoV-2 infection. Turning to this clonotype: One end of the junction fails to match germline, which may point to a read error.

Individual cDNA molecules received unique molecular identifiers during library preparation. One entry per CDR3 protein, called by TCRdb with MiXCR from the 5' RACE reads. The sample contains about 60,000 distinct CDR3 sequences, roughly an eighth of which appear only once. Sample: whole blood. The source of this sequence is an adult who was a healthcare worker with PCR-confirmed SARS-CoV-2 infection or an uninfected control (not recorded which).

As DNA, the CDR3 is TGCAGTGCTAGACCACCCGGGGTAACTGAAGTTTTCTTT. Its translation is CSARPPGVTEVFF. The genes are TRBV20-1 and TRBJ1-1; D ambiguous. The CDR3 is made up of 13 amino acids. From germline, CDR1 is DFQATT and CDR2 SNEGSKA (reference sequence).